These T cell receptor beta chains were read from a single sample in a study of beta chain features in type 1 diabetes. Method: immunoSEQ multiplex PCR; TCRdb's copy keeps in-frame clones and lacks some. The sample comprises 900,000 or so clones, under 20% of which are singletons, and around 0.02% rests with the top ten. What was sequenced was naive CD4+ T cells from blood. These receptors all come from a woman between 18 and 30 years old in good health. Each CDR3 is given with its conserved first and last residue. The D gene is left open where the match is weak. Clone size is stated in some rows and not others, as once, few, many or a class when expanded.

J: TRBJ2-7; D: .; size: few; V: TRBV11-3; DNA: TGTGCCAGCAGTTACTCCGGCGAGCAGTACTTC; CDR3: CASSYSGEQYF
J: TRBJ2-5; D: TRBD1; size: few; V: TRBV7-9; DNA: TGTGCCAGCAGCTTGGGACAGGGCCTCCAAGAGACCCAGTACTTC; CDR3: CASSLGQGLQETQYF
J: TRBJ1-4; D: .; size: .; V: TRBV21-1; DNA: TGTGCCAGCACCCGGGACTCCCCGCAGCCAACTAATGAAAAACTGTTTTTT; CDR3: CASTRDSPQPTNEKLFF
J: TRBJ1-1; D: .; size: .; V: TRBV9; DNA: TGTGCCAGCAGCGTAGGAGGGAGTGGCACTGAAGCTTTCTTT; CDR3: CASSVGGSGTEAFF
J: TRBJ2-1; D: TRBD2; size: .; V: TRBV19; DNA: TGTGCCAGTACAGCGGGAGTAAGCAAATTCTTC; CDR3: CASTAGVSKFF
J: TRBJ1-1; D: .; size: .; V: TRBV6-1; DNA: TGTGCCAGCAGTGGAGGATCGCTATTGAACACTGAAGCTTTCTTT; CDR3: CASSGGSLLNTEAFF
J: TRBJ2-5; D: .; size: .; V: TRBV20-1; DNA: TGCAGTGCTACTAGGGGGGAGACCCAGTACTTC; CDR3: CSATRGETQYF
J: TRBJ2-5; D: TRBD1; size: .; V: TRBV5-6; DNA: TGTGCCAGCAGCGGGACAGGCCAAGAGACCCAGTACTTC; CDR3: CASSGTGQETQYF
J: TRBJ2-1; D: TRBD1; size: few; V: TRBV27; DNA: TGTGCCAGCAGCCTGGGACAGTACAATGAGCAGTTCTTC; CDR3: CASSLGQYNEQFF
J: TRBJ2-7; D: .; size: .; V: TRBV4-3; DNA: TGCGCCAGCAGCCCGTACTCCACAGGGACCCTCTACGAGCAGTACTTC; CDR3: CASSPYSTGTLYEQYF
J: TRBJ1-1; D: .; size: .; V: TRBV14; DNA: TGTGCCAGCAGCCAAAGGATTCGCACTGAAGCTTTCTTT; CDR3: CASSQRIRTEAFF
J: TRBJ2-5; D: .; size: few; V: TRBV9; DNA: TGTGCCAGCAACCCGAGTTCGGCGGAGGAGACCCAGTACTTC; CDR3: CASNPSSAEETQYF
J: TRBJ2-5; D: TRBD2; size: .; V: TRBV11-2; DNA: TGTGCCAGCAGCCCTGGGACTAGCGCCGATGTAGAGACCCAGTACTTC; CDR3: CASSPGTSADVETQYF
J: TRBJ1-1; D: .; size: .; V: TRBV5-1; DNA: TGCGCCAGCCAAGGAGGCGCAAGGGAGCACACTGAAGCTTTCTTT; CDR3: CASQGGAREHTEAFF
J: TRBJ2-2; D: .; size: .; V: TRBV7-9; DNA: TGTGCCAGCAGCTGGACCGCTGTGAACACCGGGGAGCTGTTTTTT; CDR3: CASSWTAVNTGELFF
J: TRBJ2-5; D: .; size: few; V: TRBV12-5; DNA: TGTGCTAGTGGCACGGACCGACGGGCGACCCAGTACTTC; CDR3: CASGTDRRATQYF
J: TRBJ2-7; D: TRBD2; size: .; V: TRBV28; DNA: TGTGCCAGCCGGGGGTCCCCTAGCGGGAGATCTACCCTCATGTTTTACGAGCAGTACTTC; CDR3: CASRGSPSGRSTLMFYEQYF
J: TRBJ2-3; D: TRBD2; size: few; V: TRBV6-5; DNA: TGTGCCAGCAGAACTAGCGGGAGCCTCAATACGCAGTATTTT; CDR3: CASRTSGSLNTQYF
J: TRBJ2-7; D: TRBD1; size: few; V: TRBV4-3; DNA: TGCGCCAGCAGCCAAGAAATCGGGCAGGGGACAGGCGAGCAGTACTTC; CDR3: CASSQEIGQGTGEQYF
J: TRBJ2-1; D: TRBD2; size: few; V: TRBV29-1; DNA: TGCAGCGTTTTACTACTAGCGGCCAACTCCTACAATGAGCAGTTCTTC; CDR3: CSVLLLAANSYNEQFF
J: TRBJ2-3; D: .; size: .; V: TRBV15; DNA: TGTGCCACCCGTTCGGTGCGGGACACAGATACGCAGTATTTT; CDR3: CATRSVRDTDTQYF
J: TRBJ2-5; D: .; size: few; V: TRBV6-5; DNA: TGTGCCAGCAGTTACGACGAGACCCAGTACTTC; CDR3: CASSYDETQYF
J: TRBJ1-2; D: TRBD1; size: few; V: TRBV7-2; DNA: TGTGCCAGCAGCCCCGACAGGGAAATAAGTGGCTACACCTTC; CDR3: CASSPDREISGYTF
J: TRBJ2-1; D: TRBD1; size: .; V: TRBV7-2; DNA: TGTGCCAGCAGCCCAGGGACAGCCTCCTACAATGAGCAGTTCTTC; CDR3: CASSPGTASYNEQFF